The rows below give T cell receptor beta chains drawn from one sample of a study of beta chain features in type 1 diabetes. Profiling relied on immunoSEQ multiplex PCR, and the TCRdb table lists in-frame clones only, not all of them. The top ten clones hold more than 0.4% of a sample with under 200,000 clones, about a tenth of them seen once. Material: central memory CD4+ T cells from blood. These receptors were obtained from a man aged 25-45 years with type 1 diabetes. The CDR3 runs from the conserved cysteine through the conserved F or W. D genes are given only for firm matches. A row's size may be missing; if present it is once, few, many or a size class.

abundance: few
v_gene: TRBV7-9
j_gene: TRBJ2-1
d_gene: TRBD2
CDR3aa: CASSRGRTSGSKEQFF
CDR3nt: TGTGCCAGCAGCAGAGGACGGACTAGCGGGAGTAAGGAGCAGTTCTTC

abundance: -
v_gene: TRBV15
j_gene: TRBJ2-5
d_gene: -
CDR3aa: CATSRAGLKGETQYF
CDR3nt: TGTGCCACCAGCAGAGCTGGTCTGAAGGGGGAGACCCAGTACTTC

abundance: few
v_gene: TRBV6-1
j_gene: TRBJ2-7
d_gene: -
CDR3aa: CASSETRDYEQYF
CDR3nt: TGTGCCAGCAGTGAAACTCGGGACTACGAGCAGTACTTC

abundance: few
v_gene: TRBV6-6
j_gene: TRBJ2-3
d_gene: -
CDR3aa: CASSLNSDTQYF
CDR3nt: TGTGCCAGCAGTTTAAACTCAGATACGCAGTATTTT

abundance: -
v_gene: TRBV18
j_gene: TRBJ2-7
d_gene: -
CDR3aa: CASSPPDPAGEQYF
CDR3nt: TGTGCCAGCTCACCCCCTGACCCGGCGGGGGAGCAGTACTTC

abundance: few
v_gene: TRBV7-2
j_gene: TRBJ1-1
d_gene: -
CDR3aa: CASSLEGWAEAFF
CDR3nt: TGTGCCAGCAGCCTCGAGGGTTGGGCTGAAGCTTTCTTT

abundance: -
v_gene: TRBV11-2
j_gene: TRBJ2-1
d_gene: -
CDR3aa: CASSVRNEQFF
CDR3nt: TGTGCCAGCAGCGTGCGGAATGAGCAGTTCTTC

abundance: few
v_gene: TRBV4-3
j_gene: TRBJ2-2
d_gene: -
CDR3aa: CASSQDPLVGTGELFF
CDR3nt: TGCGCCAGCAGCCAAGATCCACTAGTTGGCACCGGGGAGCTGTTTTTT

abundance: -
v_gene: TRBV25-1
j_gene: TRBJ2-3
d_gene: TRBD2
CDR3aa: CASSGLAGGPDTQYF
CDR3nt: TGTGCCAGCAGTGGTCTAGCGGGAGGGCCCGATACGCAGTATTTT

abundance: few
v_gene: TRBV5-1
j_gene: TRBJ2-5
d_gene: TRBD1
CDR3aa: CASSLVTGGSETQYF
CDR3nt: TGCGCCAGCAGCTTGGTGACAGGGGGCTCTGAGACCCAGTACTTC

abundance: few
v_gene: TRBV15
j_gene: TRBJ1-5
d_gene: -
CDR3aa: CATSRDRGNQPQHF
CDR3nt: TGTGCCACCAGCAGGGACCGGGGGAATCAGCCCCAGCATTTT

abundance: -
v_gene: TRBV28
j_gene: TRBJ2-7
d_gene: -
CDR3aa: CASSLPSGPTYEQYF
CDR3nt: TGTGCCAGCAGTTTACCCAGCGGACCCACCTACGAGCAGTACTTC

abundance: -
v_gene: TRBV18
j_gene: TRBJ1-2
d_gene: -
CDR3aa: CASSPAVNYGYTF
CDR3nt: TGTGCCAGCTCACCGGCGGTAAACTATGGCTACACCTTC

abundance: few
v_gene: TRBV27
j_gene: TRBJ1-4
d_gene: -
CDR3aa: CASSLRGGYEKLFF
CDR3nt: TGTGCCAGCAGTTTAAGAGGGGGATATGAAAAACTGTTTTTT

abundance: -
v_gene: TRBV5-1
j_gene: TRBJ2-5
d_gene: TRBD2
CDR3aa: CASSLAVAGGGETQYF
CDR3nt: TGCGCCAGCAGCTTGGCGGTAGCGGGAGGAGGAGAGACCCAGTACTTC

abundance: few
v_gene: TRBV11-2
j_gene: TRBJ1-1
d_gene: -
CDR3aa: CASSSPDGVNTEAFF
CDR3nt: TGTGCCAGCAGTTCCCCGGACGGGGTGAACACTGAAGCTTTCTTT

abundance: -
v_gene: TRBV28
j_gene: TRBJ1-1
d_gene: -
CDR3aa: CASLKGGDTEAFF
CDR3nt: TGTGCCAGTTTGAAGGGAGGAGACACTGAAGCTTTCTTT

abundance: -
v_gene: TRBV19
j_gene: TRBJ2-1
d_gene: TRBD2
CDR3aa: CASSSPIAGDIYNEQFF
CDR3nt: TGTGCCAGTAGTAGTCCCATAGCGGGAGACATTTACAATGAGCAGTTCTTC

abundance: -
v_gene: TRBV6-5
j_gene: TRBJ1-1
d_gene: -
CDR3aa: CASRTNREAFF
CDR3nt: TGTGCCAGCAGAACAAACAGGGAAGCTTTCTTT

abundance: few
v_gene: TRBV5-1
j_gene: TRBJ2-7
d_gene: -
CDR3aa: CASSLLPYEQYF
CDR3nt: TGCGCCAGCAGCTTGCTTCCCTACGAGCAGTACTTC

abundance: -
v_gene: TRBV2
j_gene: TRBJ1-5
d_gene: -
CDR3aa: CASSYDTDQHF
CDR3nt: TGTGCCAGCAGCTACGACACAGACCAGCATTTT

abundance: few
v_gene: TRBV9
j_gene: TRBJ2-2
d_gene: -
CDR3aa: CASSVEGTYTGELFF
CDR3nt: TGTGCCAGCAGCGTAGAGGGGACTTACACCGGGGAGCTGTTTTTT

abundance: -
v_gene: TRBV7-3
j_gene: TRBJ2-7
d_gene: -
CDR3aa: CASSLGPTTYEQYF
CDR3nt: TGTGCCAGCAGCTTGGGCCCCACCACCTACGAGCAGTACTTC

abundance: few
v_gene: TRBV5-1
j_gene: TRBJ2-1
d_gene: TRBD1
CDR3aa: CASSLEGQTINEQFF
CDR3nt: TGCGCCAGCAGCTTGGAGGGACAGACTATTAATGAGCAGTTCTTC

abundance: few
v_gene: TRBV23-1
j_gene: TRBJ2-6
d_gene: TRBD1
CDR3aa: CASSQSEGQGTGANVLTF
CDR3nt: TGCGCCAGCAGTCAATCGGAGGGACAGGGGACTGGGGCCAACGTCCTGACTTTC

abundance: -
v_gene: TRBV6-5
j_gene: TRBJ1-2
d_gene: TRBD1
CDR3aa: CASGTGQNYGYTF
CDR3nt: TGTGCCAGCGGAACGGGACAGAACTATGGCTACACCTTC

abundance: -
v_gene: TRBV5-1
j_gene: TRBJ1-5
d_gene: TRBD1
CDR3aa: CASSLGQGSNQPQHF
CDR3nt: TGCGCCAGCAGCTTGGGACAGGGTAGCAATCAGCCCCAGCATTTT

abundance: few
v_gene: TRBV9
j_gene: TRBJ2-7
d_gene: TRBD2
CDR3aa: CASSVAGGTYEQYF
CDR3nt: TGTGCCAGCAGCGTAGCGGGAGGTACCTACGAGCAGTACTTC

abundance: -
v_gene: TRBV28
j_gene: TRBJ2-2
d_gene: TRBD2
CDR3aa: CASSLNAGGGELFF
CDR3nt: TGTGCCAGCAGTTTAAACGCGGGAGGCGGGGAGCTGTTTTTT

abundance: -
v_gene: TRBV30
j_gene: TRBJ2-3
d_gene: TRBD2
CDR3aa: CAWGLAGGSTDTQYF
CDR3nt: TGTGCCTGGGGACTAGCGGGAGGAAGCACAGATACGCAGTATTTT

abundance: -
v_gene: TRBV5-5
j_gene: TRBJ1-2
d_gene: -
CDR3aa: CASSLDRDGYTF
CDR3nt: TGTGCCAGCAGCTTGGATCGGGATGGCTACACCTTC

abundance: -
v_gene: TRBV12-5
j_gene: TRBJ2-5
d_gene: TRBD1
CDR3aa: CASGLVEGAVIETQYF
CDR3nt: TGTGCTAGTGGTTTGGTAGAGGGGGCGGTGATCGAGACCCAGTACTTC

abundance: -
v_gene: TRBV7-2
j_gene: TRBJ2-5
d_gene: TRBD2
CDR3aa: CASSSGVAGGWGETQYF
CDR3nt: TGTGCCAGCAGTTCAGGAGTGGCGGGAGGCTGGGGTGAGACCCAGTACTTC